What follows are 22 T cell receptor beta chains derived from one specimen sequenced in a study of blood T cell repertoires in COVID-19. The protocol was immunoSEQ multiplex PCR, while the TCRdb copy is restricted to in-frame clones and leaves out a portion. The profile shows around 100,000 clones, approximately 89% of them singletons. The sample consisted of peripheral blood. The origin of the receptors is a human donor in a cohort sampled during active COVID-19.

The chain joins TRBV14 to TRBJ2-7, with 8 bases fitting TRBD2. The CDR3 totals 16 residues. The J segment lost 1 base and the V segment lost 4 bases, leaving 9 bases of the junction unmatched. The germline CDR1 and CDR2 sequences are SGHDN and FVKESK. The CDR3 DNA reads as TGTGCCAGCAGCCGCCGGGGGGGAGCGGGTTCCTACGAGCAGTACTTC. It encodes CASSRRGGAGSYEQYF.

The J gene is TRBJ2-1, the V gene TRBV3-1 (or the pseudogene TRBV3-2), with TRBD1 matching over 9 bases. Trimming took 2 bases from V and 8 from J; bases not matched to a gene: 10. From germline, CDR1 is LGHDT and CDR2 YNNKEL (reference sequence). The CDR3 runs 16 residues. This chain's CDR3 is CASSQSGTGLVYEQFF. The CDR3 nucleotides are TGTGCCAGCAGCCAATCAGGGACAGGGTTGGTCTATGAGCAGTTCTTC.

The CDR3 loop is CASSMTGGYEQYF. The CDR3 region has the DNA TGTGCCAGTAGTATGACGGGTGGGTACGAGCAGTACTTC. The chain has TRBV19 and TRBJ2-7; D ambiguous. V lost 3 bases and J lost 4, with 10 bases in between. From germline, CDR1 is LNHDA and CDR2 SQIVND (reference sequence). The CDR3 has 13 amino acids.

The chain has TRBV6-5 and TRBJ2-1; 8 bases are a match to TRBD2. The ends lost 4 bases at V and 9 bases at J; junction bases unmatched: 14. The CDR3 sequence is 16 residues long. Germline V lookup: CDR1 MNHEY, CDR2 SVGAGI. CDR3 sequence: CASSSGGGTSPCEQFF. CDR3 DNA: TGTGCCAGCAGTTCCGGGGGGGGGACTAGTCCGTGTGAGCAGTTCTTC.

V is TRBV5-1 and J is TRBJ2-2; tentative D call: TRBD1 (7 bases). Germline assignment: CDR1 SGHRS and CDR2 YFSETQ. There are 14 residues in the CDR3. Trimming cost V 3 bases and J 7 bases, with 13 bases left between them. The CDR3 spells CASSSNRGGGELFF. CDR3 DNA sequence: TGCGCCAGCAGCTCAAACAGGGGAGGCGGGGAGCTGTTTTTT. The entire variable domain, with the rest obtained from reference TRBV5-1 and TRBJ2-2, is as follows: KAGVTQTPRYLIKTRGQQVTLSCSPISGHRSVSWYQQTPGQGLQFLFEYFSETQRNKGNFPGRFSGRQFSNSRSEMNVSTLELGDSALYLCASSSNRGGGELFFGEGSRLTVL.

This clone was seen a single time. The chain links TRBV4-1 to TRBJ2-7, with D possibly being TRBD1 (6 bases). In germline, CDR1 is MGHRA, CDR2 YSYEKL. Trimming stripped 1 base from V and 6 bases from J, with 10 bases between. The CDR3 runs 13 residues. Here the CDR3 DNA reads TGCGCCAGCAGCCAAGTTGCAGGGGCCGAGCAGTACTTC. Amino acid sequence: CASSQVAGAEQYF.

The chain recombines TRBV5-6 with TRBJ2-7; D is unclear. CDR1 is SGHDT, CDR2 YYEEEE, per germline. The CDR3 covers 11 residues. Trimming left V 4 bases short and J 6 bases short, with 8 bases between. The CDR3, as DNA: TGTGCCAGCAGCGTACACCGCGAGCAGTACTTC. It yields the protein CASSVHREQYF.

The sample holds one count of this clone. The CDR3 loop reads CASSSPGTGVEKLFF. CDR3 nucleotides: TGTGCCAGCAGTTCTCCCGGGACAGGGGTAGAAAAACTGTTTTTT. The chain carries TRBV6-6 and TRBJ1-4, with 10 positions matching TRBD1. V was pared by 4 bases and J by 8 bases, with 7 bases of the junction left unmatched. Germline CDR1 and CDR2: MNHNY and SVGAGI (reference sequence). The CDR3 extends over 15 amino acids.

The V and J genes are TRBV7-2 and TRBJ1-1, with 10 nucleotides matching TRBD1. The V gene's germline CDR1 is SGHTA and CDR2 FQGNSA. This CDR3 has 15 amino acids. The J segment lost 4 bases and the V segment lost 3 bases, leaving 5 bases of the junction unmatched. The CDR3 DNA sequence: TGTGCCAGCAGCTTCATCCGGACAGGGGGCACTGAAGCTTTCTTT. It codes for CASSFIRTGGTEAFF.

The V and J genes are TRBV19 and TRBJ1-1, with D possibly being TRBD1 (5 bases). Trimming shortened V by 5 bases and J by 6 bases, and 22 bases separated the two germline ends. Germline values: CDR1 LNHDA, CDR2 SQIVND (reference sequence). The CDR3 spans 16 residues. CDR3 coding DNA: TGTGCCAGTAGTTCCCAGGGTCGTTCTGGTAATTCTGAAGCTTTCTTT. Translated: CASSSQGRSGNSEAFF.

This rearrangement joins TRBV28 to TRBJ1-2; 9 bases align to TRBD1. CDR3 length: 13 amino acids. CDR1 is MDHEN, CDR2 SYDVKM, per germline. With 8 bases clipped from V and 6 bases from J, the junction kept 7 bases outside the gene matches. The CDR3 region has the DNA TGTGCCAGCGGATGGGACAGGGAGCATGGCTACACCTTC. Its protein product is CASGWDREHGYTF.

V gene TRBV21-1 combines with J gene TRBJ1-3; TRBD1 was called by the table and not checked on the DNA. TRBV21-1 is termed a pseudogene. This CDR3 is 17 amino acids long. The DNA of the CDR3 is TGTGCCAGCAGCAAAGGGGGCACAGGGGCACCTGGAAACACCATATATTTT. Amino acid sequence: CASSKGGTGAPGNTIYF.

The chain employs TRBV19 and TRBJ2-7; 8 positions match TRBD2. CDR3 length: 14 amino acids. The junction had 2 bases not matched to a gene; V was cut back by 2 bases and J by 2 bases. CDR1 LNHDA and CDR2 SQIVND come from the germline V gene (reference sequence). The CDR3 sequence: CASSIREGPYEQYF. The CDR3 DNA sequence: TGTGCCAGTAGTATACGGGAGGGCCCCTACGAGCAGTACTTC. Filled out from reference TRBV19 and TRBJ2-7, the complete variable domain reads DGGITQSPKYLFRKEGQNVTLSCEQNLNHDAMYWYRQDPGQGLRLIYYSQIVNDFQKGDIAEGYSVSREKKESFPLTVTSAQKNPTAFYLCASSIREGPYEQYFGPGTRLTVT.

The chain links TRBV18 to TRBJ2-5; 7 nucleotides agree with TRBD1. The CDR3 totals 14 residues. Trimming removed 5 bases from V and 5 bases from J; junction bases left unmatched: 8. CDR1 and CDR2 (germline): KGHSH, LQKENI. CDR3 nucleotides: TGTGCCAGCTCATCAGACAGGGCGGCGGAGACCCAGTACTTC. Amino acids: CASSSDRAAETQYF.

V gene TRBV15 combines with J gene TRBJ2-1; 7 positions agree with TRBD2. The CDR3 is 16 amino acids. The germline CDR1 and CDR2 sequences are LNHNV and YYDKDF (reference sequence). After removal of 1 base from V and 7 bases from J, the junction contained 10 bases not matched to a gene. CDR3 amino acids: CATSRGGGVKYNEQFF. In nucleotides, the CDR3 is TGTGCCACCAGCAGAGGGGGGGGAGTAAAGTATAATGAGCAGTTCTTC.

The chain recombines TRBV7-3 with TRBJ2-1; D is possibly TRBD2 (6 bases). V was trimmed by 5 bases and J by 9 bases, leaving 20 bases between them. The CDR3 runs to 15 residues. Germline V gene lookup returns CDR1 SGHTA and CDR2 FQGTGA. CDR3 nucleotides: TGTGCCAGCAGCCCTACCCGGGCCGCGGAGGGTGAGCAGTTCTTC. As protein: CASSPTRAAEGEQFF. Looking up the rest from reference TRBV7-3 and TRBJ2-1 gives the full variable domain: GAGVSQTPSNKVTEKGKYVELRCDPISGHTALYWYRQSLGQGPEFLIYFQGTGAADDSGLPNDRFFAVRPEGSVSTLKIQRTERGDSAVYLCASSPTRAAEGEQFFGPGTRLTVL.

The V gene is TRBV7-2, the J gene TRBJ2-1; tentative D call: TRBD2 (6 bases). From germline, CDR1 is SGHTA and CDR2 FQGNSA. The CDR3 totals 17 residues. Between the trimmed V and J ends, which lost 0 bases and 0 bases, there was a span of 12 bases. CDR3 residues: CASSLARSGSSYNEQFF. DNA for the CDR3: TGTGCCAGCAGCTTAGCGCGTAGCGGAAGCTCCTACAATGAGCAGTTCTTC. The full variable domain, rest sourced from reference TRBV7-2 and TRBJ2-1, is GAGVSQSPSNKVTEKGKDVELRCDPISGHTALYWYRQSLGQGLEFLIYFQGNSAPDKSGLPSDRFSAERTGGSVSTLTIQRTQQEDSAVYLCASSLARSGSSYNEQFFGPGTRLTVL.

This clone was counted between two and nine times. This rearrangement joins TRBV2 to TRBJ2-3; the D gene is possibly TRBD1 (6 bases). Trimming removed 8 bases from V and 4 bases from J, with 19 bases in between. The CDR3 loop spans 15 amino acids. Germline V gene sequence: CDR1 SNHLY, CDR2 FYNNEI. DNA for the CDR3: TGTGCCAGCGGGGAACAGGGTGCGCTCGCAGATACGCAGTATTTT. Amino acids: CASGEQGALADTQYF.

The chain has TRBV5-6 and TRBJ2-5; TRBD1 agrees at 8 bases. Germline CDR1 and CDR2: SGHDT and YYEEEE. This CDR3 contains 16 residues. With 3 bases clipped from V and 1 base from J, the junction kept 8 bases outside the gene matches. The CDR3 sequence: CASSSDRGSPQETQYF. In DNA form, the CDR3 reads TGTGCCAGCAGCTCAGACAGGGGCTCACCCCAAGAGACCCAGTACTTC.

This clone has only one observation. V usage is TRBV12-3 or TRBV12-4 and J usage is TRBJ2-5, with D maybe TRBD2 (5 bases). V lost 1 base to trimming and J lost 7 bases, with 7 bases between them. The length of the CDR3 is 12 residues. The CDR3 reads CASSLDRGTQYF. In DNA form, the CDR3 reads TGTGCCAGCAGTTTAGATCGGGGGACCCAGTACTTC.

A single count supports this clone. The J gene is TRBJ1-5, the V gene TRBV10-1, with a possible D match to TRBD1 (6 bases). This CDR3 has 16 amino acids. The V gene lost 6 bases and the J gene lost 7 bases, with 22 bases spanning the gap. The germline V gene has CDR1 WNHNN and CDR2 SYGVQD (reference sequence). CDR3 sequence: CASSGPNTGQTQPQHF. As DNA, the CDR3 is TGCGCCAGCAGCGGGCCCAACACTGGACAGACGCAGCCCCAGCATTTT.

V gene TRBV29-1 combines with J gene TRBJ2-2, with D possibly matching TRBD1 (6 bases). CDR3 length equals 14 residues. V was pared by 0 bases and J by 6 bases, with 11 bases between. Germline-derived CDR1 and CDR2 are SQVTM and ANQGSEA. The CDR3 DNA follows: TGCAGCGTTGAAGACTCCAGGGGTGCCGGGGAGCTGTTTTTT. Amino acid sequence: CSVEDSRGAGELFF.